The 32 T cell receptor beta chains below were found in one sample sequenced in a study of cytomegalovirus exposure and HLA in healthy donors. The data were produced by immunoSEQ multiplex PCR, yet TCRdb's version contains in-frame clones alone and is incomplete. The sample gives roughly 120,000 clones, 88% of which show up once; roughly 1.4% is in the top ten. The source material was PBMCs. The origin of the receptors is a woman younger than 45 in good health and CMV-seropositive.

This clone was observed a handful of times. The V call is TRBV13, the J call TRBJ2-7; 10 nucleotides line up with TRBD1. V lost 5 bases and J lost 5; bases outside the gene matches: 6. In germline, CDR1 is PRHDT, CDR2 FYEKMQ (reference sequence). This CDR3 has 14 amino acids. The CDR3 coding sequence is TGTGCCAGCAGCCCTGGACAGGGGGTCCACGAGCAGTACTTC. Protein product: CASSPGQGVHEQYF.

This sequence joins TRBV27 and TRBJ1-6; the match to TRBD1 covers 9 bases. The CDR3 is 16 amino acids. Germline V gene lookup returns CDR1 MNHEY and CDR2 SMNVEV (reference sequence). V lost 1 base and J lost 10; bases outside the gene matches: 8. CDR3 sequence (DNA): TGTGCCAGCAGTTTATTAGTTGGACAGGGGAAATCACCCCTCCACTTT. Its protein is CASSLLVGQGKSPLHF.

CDR3 coding DNA: TGTGCCAGCAGCTTAATGCGGGGGGCCACAGATACGCAGTATTTT. Protein: CASSLMRGATDTQYF. The rearrangement joins TRBV7-3 to TRBJ2-3, with 8 bases identical to TRBD2. Losses at the gene ends were 1 base for V and 2 bases for J; bases not matched to a gene: 2. The CDR3 is 15 residues long. Germline V lookup: CDR1 SGHTA, CDR2 FQGTGA.

The chain employs TRBV6-6 and TRBJ2-1; D remains unclear. The germline V gene encodes CDR1 MNHNY and CDR2 SVGAGI (reference sequence). The germline V and J ends were trimmed by 5 bases and 9 bases, with 17 bases remaining between them. The CDR3 loop spans 14 amino acids. The CDR3 here is CASSDTVLMGEQFF. The CDR3 region has the DNA TGTGCCAGCAGTGACACAGTCTTAATGGGTGAGCAGTTCTTC.

The chain is built from TRBV18 and TRBJ2-3, with 10 positions matching TRBD2. CDR3 length equals 16 residues. V lost 6 bases and J lost 6; bases outside the gene matches: 12. Germline CDR1 and CDR2: KGHSH and LQKENI. The CDR3 protein is CASSTRRLAGGDTQYF. The CDR3 DNA sequence: TGTGCCAGCTCCACCCGGCGACTAGCGGGCGGGGATACGCAGTATTTT.

The chain joins TRBV27 to TRBJ1-2, with D possibly TRBD1 on 5 matching bases. Deletions cut 6 bases from V and 8 bases from J, with 13 bases between. Per the germline V gene, CDR1 is MNHEY and CDR2 is SMNVEV (reference sequence). The CDR3 is made up of 12 amino acids. CDR3 sequence (DNA): TGTGCCAGCAGCCCAGGGTGGGGCGGCTACACCTTC. Translating it yields CASSPGWGGYTF.

The chain combines TRBV5-5 with TRBJ2-3, with TRBD2 as a possible D gene (6 bases). CDR3 length equals 15 residues. Trimming stripped 3 bases from V and 1 base from J, with 12 bases between. Per germline, CDR1 SGHKS and CDR2 YYEKEE (reference sequence). The CDR3 loop is CASSSGSGRTDTQYF. The CDR3 nucleotides read TGTGCCAGCAGCTCAGGTAGCGGACGCACAGATACGCAGTATTTT.

The chain couples TRBV29-1 to TRBJ1-2; D gene unclear. Germline-derived CDR1 and CDR2 are SQVTM and ANQGSEA. This CDR3 region has 12 residues. The V gene lost 4 bases and the J gene lost 3 bases, with 9 bases spanning the gap. The CDR3 DNA follows: TGCAGCGTTGGTTTCGAGGACTATGGCTACACCTTC. As protein: CSVGFEDYGYTF.

This chain uses TRBV19 with TRBJ1-5; D is perhaps TRBD1 (6 bases). Germline-derived CDR1 and CDR2 are LNHDA and SQIVND (reference sequence). CDR3 size: 16 residues. V lost 4 bases, J lost 4 bases, and 17 bases lay in between. The CDR3 DNA sequence: TGTGCCAGTAGTACTTTATTGATGGGGGCTAATCAGCCCCAGCATTTT. It translates to CASSTLLMGANQPQHF.

The chain links TRBV2 to TRBJ1-2; 8 bases map to TRBD1. Germline V gene lookup returns CDR1 SNHLY and CDR2 FYNNEI. V shed 6 bases, J shed 4 bases, and the junction held 7 bases outside the gene matches. The CDR3 is made up of 14 amino acids. The chain's CDR3 is CASRDRGSTYGYTF. CDR3 coding DNA: TGTGCCAGCAGAGACAGGGGTTCGACCTATGGCTACACCTTC.

This chain connects TRBV19 to TRBJ1-2; a possible D gene is TRBD1 (6 bases). V was clipped by 3 bases and J by 4 bases, with 18 bases between them. CDR1 and CDR2 (germline): LNHDA, SQIVND (reference sequence). The CDR3 length is 16 residues. As DNA, the CDR3 is TGTGCCAGTAGTATCCTTCACGGGGACACAACCTATGGCTACACCTTC. It is translated as CASSILHGDTTYGYTF. The full variable domain, completed using reference TRBV19 and TRBJ1-2, is DGGITQSPKYLFRKEGQNVTLSCEQNLNHDAMYWYRQDPGQGLRLIYYSQIVNDFQKGDIAEGYSVSREKKESFPLTVTSAQKNPTAFYLCASSILHGDTTYGYTFGSGTRLTVV.

CDR3 amino acids: CASSQDRAAGGHGYTF. CDR3 coding DNA: TGCGCCAGCAGCCAAGATCGGGCGGCAGGGGGTCATGGCTACACCTTC. This rearrangement joins TRBV4-3 to TRBJ1-2, with TRBD1 matching 7 bases. Germline CDR1 and CDR2: LGHNA and YSLEER. The CDR3 is made up of 16 amino acids. The J segment lost 6 bases and the V segment lost 0 bases, leaving 10 bases of the junction unmatched.

This clone was seen a single time. This sequence joins TRBV29-1 and TRBJ2-1; a weak D match, TRBD2 (6 bases). Per the germline V gene, CDR1 is SQVTM and CDR2 is ANQGSEA. This CDR3 is built from 16 residues. Trimming cost V 2 bases and J 7 bases, with 21 bases left between them. In DNA form, the CDR3 reads TGCAGCGTTGAATCGGGGGATTTTACAGTTCGAAATGAGCAGTTCTTC. Amino acid sequence: CSVESGDFTVRNEQFF.

The V and J genes are TRBV9 and TRBJ2-2; TRBD1 agrees at 9 bases. After removal of 3 bases from V and 3 bases from J, the junction contained 6 bases not matched to a gene. This CDR3 is 16 amino acids long. Per germline, CDR1 SGDLS and CDR2 YYNGEE. The CDR3 DNA reads as TGTGCCAGCAGCGCAAGGACAGGGGTCGACACCGGGGAGCTGTTTTTT. Translation gives CASSARTGVDTGELFF.

The chain combines TRBV29-1 with TRBJ2-1; 11 nucleotides match TRBD2. The CDR3 spans 15 residues. V shed 7 bases, J shed 4 bases, and the junction held 9 bases outside the gene matches. Germline V gene sequence: CDR1 SQVTM, CDR2 ANQGSEA. The DNA of the CDR3 is TGCAGCGCCGAGACTAGCGGGATACGTTACAATGAGCAGTTCTTC. Protein product: CSAETSGIRYNEQFF.

This chain connects TRBV27 to TRBJ2-7; D unclear. V was pared by 0 bases and J by 1 base, with 7 bases between. The CDR3 runs to 14 residues. Germline lookup yields CDR1 MNHEY and CDR2 SMNVEV (reference sequence). CDR3 coding DNA: TGTGCCAGCAGTTTATCGGCCGGGTCCTACGAGCAGTACTTC. Translation: CASSLSAGSYEQYF.

The J gene is TRBJ1-2, the V gene TRBV19; tentatively, D is TRBD1 (6 bases). The ends were cut back, 5 bases at V and 5 bases at J, with 18 bases in the middle. The CDR3 covers 15 residues. Germline CDR1 and CDR2: LNHDA and SQIVND (reference sequence). CDR3 residues: CASSPRGGGRYGYTF. CDR3 DNA sequence: TGTGCCAGTAGTCCCCGCGGGGGGGGCAGATATGGCTACACCTTC.

V gene TRBV19 combines with J gene TRBJ1-1; D uncertain. The CDR3 is 13 amino acids. Germline CDR1 and CDR2: LNHDA and SQIVND (reference sequence). Trimming took 0 bases from V and 6 from J, leaving 8 bases between them. Here the CDR3 reads CASSIEREAEAFF. CDR3 nucleotide sequence: TGTGCCAGTAGTATAGAACGTGAGGCTGAAGCTTTCTTT.

The chain carries TRBV6-6 and TRBJ2-7; 7 bases are a match to TRBD1. CDR3 length: 16 amino acids. Germline V gene data show CDR1 as MNHNY and CDR2 as SVGAGI (reference sequence). The J segment lost 5 bases and the V segment lost 0 bases, leaving 10 bases of the junction unmatched. The CDR3 DNA is TGTGCCAGCAGTTACTCCTACAGGGGAGTGATGAACGAGCAGTACTTC. It specifies CASSYSYRGVMNEQYF.

This chain uses TRBV4-2 with TRBJ1-2; D uncertain. CDR3 size: 16 residues. Trimming removed 1 base from V and 7 bases from J, with 19 bases in between. Per germline, CDR1 LGHNA and CDR2 YNFKEQ. CDR3 protein: CASSQVGNGVLVGYTF. The CDR3 coding sequence is TGTGCCAGCAGCCAAGTCGGCAATGGAGTATTAGTTGGCTACACCTTC.

The chain employs TRBV4-1 and TRBJ1-1, with 7 bases fitting TRBD1. CDR3 length: 13 residues. J gave up 11 bases and V 0 bases, and 6 bases lay outside the gene matches. Germline CDR1 MGHRA, CDR2 YSYEKL. The CDR3 region has the DNA TGCGCCAGCAGCCAAGATCTCGACAGGGACGCTTTCTTT. Protein: CASSQDLDRDAFF.

The chain links TRBV2 to TRBJ2-3; D not certain. V lost 7 bases to trimming and J lost 3 bases, with 5 bases between them. From germline, CDR1 is SNHLY and CDR2 FYNNEI. The CDR3 runs 11 residues. This chain's CDR3 is CASTYTDTQYF. DNA for the CDR3: TGTGCCAGCACGTATACAGATACGCAGTATTTT.

V and J are TRBV6-5 and TRBJ1-2; 9 nucleotides line up with TRBD1. Trimming took 4 bases from V and 4 from J; bases not matched to a gene: 4. Germline CDR1 reads MNHEY; CDR2 reads SVGAGI. CDR3 length: 14 residues. The CDR3 region has the DNA TGTGCCAGCAGTTCCACAGGGGGCTCCTATGGCTACACCTTC. Translation: CASSSTGGSYGYTF.

This chain links TRBV19 with TRBJ2-1; D is undetermined. CDR3 length: 14 amino acids. Germline loops: CDR1 LNHDA, CDR2 SQIVND (reference sequence). V was shortened by 3 bases and J by 5 bases, with 11 bases between the two germline ends. The CDR3 protein is CASSISWQHNEQFF. The CDR3 region has the DNA TGTGCCAGTAGTATCTCCTGGCAACACAATGAGCAGTTCTTC.

The rearrangement uses TRBV30 and TRBJ1-5; TRBD1 matches at 10 bases. The CDR3 has 13 residues. Unmatched junction bases numbered 0, after V lost 5 bases and J lost 2 bases. Per germline, CDR1 GTSNPN and CDR2 SVGIG (reference sequence). CDR3 protein: CAWGTGGNQPQHF. The CDR3 DNA follows: TGTGCCTGGGGGACAGGGGGCAATCAGCCCCAGCATTTT.

The CDR3 sequence: CASSQEPGEKLFF. In DNA form, the CDR3 reads TGCGCCAGCAGCCAAGAACCAGGGGAAAAACTGTTTTTT. J is TRBJ1-4 and V is TRBV4-3; weak D call: TRBD1 (5 bases). Trimming took off 0 bases at V and 8 bases at J, with 7 bases between the two ends. This CDR3 has 13 residues. CDR1 is LGHNA, CDR2 YSLEER, per germline.

The gene calls are TRBV4-1 and TRBJ2-1; TRBD1 aligns across 10 bases. The germline V gene has CDR1 MGHRA and CDR2 YSYEKL. This CDR3 spans 18 amino acids. Losses at the gene ends were 1 base for V and 8 bases for J; bases not matched to a gene: 14. The CDR3 DNA follows: TGCGCCAGCAGCCAAGTATCTCCGGGACAGGGGTCGGGGGATGAGCAGTTCTTC. This codes for CASSQVSPGQGSGDEQFF.

The rearrangement uses TRBV6-5 and TRBJ1-2; a possible D gene is TRBD1 (6 bases). The V end was cut by 4 bases, the J end by 4 bases, with 10 bases between. CDR3 length: 13 residues. CDR1 is MNHEY and CDR2 is SVGAGI in the germline V gene. CDR3 amino acids: CASSSTGFYGYTF. Here the CDR3 DNA reads TGTGCCAGCAGTTCAACAGGGTTCTATGGCTACACCTTC.

J is TRBJ2-3 and V is TRBV5-4, with D uncertain. V dropped 0 bases and J dropped 10 bases, with 9 bases sitting between them. Per the germline V gene, CDR1 is SGHNT and CDR2 is YYREEE (reference sequence). CDR3 length equals 12 residues. CDR3 nucleotides: TGTGCCAGCAGCTTGGAGGATCGGGCGCAGTATTTT. Amino acid sequence: CASSLEDRAQYF.

This chain connects TRBV7-2 to TRBJ1-5, with 8 bases that match TRBD1. V was pared by 7 bases and J by 5 bases, with 4 bases of the junction left unmatched. CDR3 size: 13 residues. CDR1 SGHTA and CDR2 FQGNSA come from the germline V gene. CDR3 bases: TGTGCCAGCACAACAGGGGGGCATCAGCCCCAGCATTTT. Translation: CASTTGGHQPQHF.

The chain carries TRBV28 and TRBJ1-5; 7 bases match TRBD1. The CDR3 totals 16 residues. Per germline, CDR1 MDHEN and CDR2 SYDVKM. With V trimmed by 3 bases and J by 2 bases, 7 bases remained unmatched. This CDR3 reads CASSLSGQGGNQPQHF. The CDR3 DNA sequence: TGTGCCAGCAGTTTGTCGGGGCAGGGGGGCAATCAGCCCCAGCATTTT.

J is TRBJ2-7 and V is TRBV5-4; a possible D gene is TRBD2 (6 bases). CDR1 SGHNT and CDR2 YYREEE come from the germline V gene (reference sequence). The CDR3 consists of 13 residues. Trimming removed 0 bases from V and 4 bases from J, with 8 bases in between. The CDR3 spells CASSLGGVYEQYF. The CDR3 bases are TGTGCCAGCAGCTTGGGGGGGGTATACGAGCAGTACTTC.